A single sample is the source of the 32 T cell receptor beta chains below, sequenced in a study of T cells in Graves' hyperthyroidism and ophthalmopathy. Authors of the study amplified TCR beta CDR3 regions from RNA transcripts. The TCR CDR3 was amplified in a first-round RT-PCR using the HTBI primer set. TCRdb independently ran MiXCR on the multiplex PCR reads; one entry per CDR3 protein. The table has 370,000 or so distinct CDR3 sequences, roughly 25% seen once. Sequencing was carried out using blood. Receptors were obtained from a man in his fifties or sixties with Graves' hyperthyroidism.

V usage is TRBV6-2 or TRBV6-3 and J usage is TRBJ1-3, with D maybe TRBD1 (5 bases). Germline values: CDR1 MNHEY, CDR2 SVGEGT. Trimming stripped 2 bases from V and 4 bases from J, with 15 bases between. The CDR3 length is 16 residues. The CDR3 DNA is TGTGCCAGCAGTTACGGGTTGGGGCGGCTCGGAAACACCATATATTTT. It encodes CASSYGLGRLGNTIYF.

V is TRBV7-3 and J is TRBJ2-2; D call uncertain. The CDR3 sequence is 15 residues long. CDR1 and CDR2 (germline): SGHTA, FQGTGA. V shed 2 bases and J shed 2 bases, with 9 bases lying between them. As DNA, the CDR3 is TGTGCCAGCAGCTTACGTCGGGCTAACACCGGGGAGCTGTTTTTT. Its translation: CASSLRRANTGELFF.

This clonotype was picked up a small number of times. In DNA, the CDR3 is TGTGCCAGCAGTTACCCCAGGGGCGTTTGGAATGAGCAGTTCTTC. Residues: CASSYPRGVWNEQFF. V and J are TRBV6-2 or TRBV6-3 and TRBJ2-1, with D possibly TRBD1 on 6 matching bases. From germline, CDR1 is MNHEY and CDR2 SVGEGT. There are 15 residues in the CDR3. V was clipped by 2 bases and J by 7 bases, with 15 bases between them.

This clonotype has more than one count but fewer than ten. This rearrangement joins TRBV20-1 to TRBJ1-2, with TRBD1 matching 8 bases. The CDR3 sequence is 14 residues long. J gave up 7 bases and V 3 bases, and 10 bases lay outside the gene matches. Germline V gene sequence: CDR1 DFQATT, CDR2 SNEGSKA (reference sequence). CDR3 bases: TGCAGTGCTAGCCCCAACAGGGGGGATAGTGGCTACACCTTC. Protein sequence: CSASPNRGDSGYTF.

This sequence joins TRBV5-5 and TRBJ2-2, with D hard to call. The CDR3 totals 16 residues. V was pared by 3 bases and J by 2 bases, with 14 bases between. The V gene's germline CDR1 is SGHKS and CDR2 YYEKEE (reference sequence). The CDR3 spells CASSYLGWDNTGELFF. CDR3 DNA: TGTGCCAGCAGCTACCTCGGATGGGATAACACCGGGGAGCTGTTTTTT. Full variable domain (missing parts from reference TRBV5-5 and TRBJ2-2): DAGVTQSPTHLIKTRGQQVTLRCSPISGHKSVSWYQQVLGQGPQFIFQYYEKEERGRGNFPDRFSARQFPNYSSELNVNALLLGDSALYLCASSYLGWDNTGELFFGEGSRLTVL.

The chain carries TRBV6-1 and TRBJ1-1; weak D call: TRBD1 (5 bases). V lost 6 bases and J 0 bases, leaving 14 bases between the germline ends. Germline loops: CDR1 MNHNS, CDR2 SASEGT. CDR3 length equals 15 residues. CDR3 DNA sequence: TGTGCCAGCAGACCCCCGACAGAATTGAACACTGAAGCTTTCTTT. Translation: CASRPPTELNTEAFF.

This clonotype was seen at least ten times. V usage is TRBV28 and J usage is TRBJ2-7; maybe TRBD1 (6 bases). The germline V and J ends were trimmed by 5 bases and 2 bases, with 10 bases remaining between them. CDR1 MDHEN and CDR2 SYDVKM come from the germline V gene. The CDR3 contains 13 residues. The CDR3 here is CASSGQLPYEQYF. The DNA for the CDR3 is TGTGCCAGCAGTGGACAGTTACCCTACGAGCAGTACTTC.

In its sample, this clonotype was seen a few times. The genes are TRBV7-9 and TRBJ2-3, with D unclear. Germline assignment: CDR1 SEHNR and CDR2 FQNEAQ (reference sequence). CDR3 length: 15 amino acids. V gave up 2 bases and J gave up 0 bases, with 9 bases separating them. CDR3 sequence reads: CASSLTPVSTDTQYF. CDR3 DNA: TGTGCCAGCAGCTTAACACCAGTGAGCACAGATACGCAGTATTTT. Full variable domain (remainder filled in from reference TRBV7-9 and TRBJ2-3): DTGVSQNPRHKITKRGQNVTFRCDPISEHNRLYWYRQTLGQGPEFLTYFQNEAQLEKSRLLSDRFSAERPKGSFSTLEIQRTEQGDSAMYLCASSLTPVSTDTQYFGPGTRLTVL.

There are a few counts of this clonotype. The chain recombines TRBV12-5 with TRBJ1-2; D unclear. The CDR3 consists of 14 residues. V was clipped by 0 bases and J by 3 bases, with 8 bases between them. CDR1 LGHNT and CDR2 FRNRAP come from the germline V gene. CDR3 sequence: CASGLVSPYYGYTF. The CDR3 DNA sequence: TGTGCTAGTGGTTTGGTGAGCCCTTACTATGGCTACACCTTC.

This rearrangement joins TRBV7-8 to TRBJ2-7, with a possible D match to TRBD2 (6 bases). Germline CDR1 is SGHVS and CDR2 is FQNEAQ. V was cut by 5 bases and J by 4 bases, with 18 bases left in between. The CDR3 is 15 amino acids. This CDR3 is CASSPRQLAPYEQYF. In DNA form, the CDR3 reads TGTGCCAGCAGCCCAAGACAACTAGCCCCGTACGAGCAGTACTTC.

The genes are TRBV27 and TRBJ2-7, with D possibly called TRBD1 or TRBD2 (5 bases each). Germline V gene sequence: CDR1 MNHEY, CDR2 SMNVEV (reference sequence). CDR3 length: 14 residues. V was clipped by 2 bases and J by 7 bases, with 15 bases between them. CDR3 sequence: CASSLQGPTEEQYF. DNA for the CDR3: TGTGCCAGCAGTTTACAGGGACCGACGGAGGAGCAGTACTTC.

There are a few counts of this clonotype. This chain joins TRBV28 and TRBJ2-2; D possibly matches TRBD1 or TRBD2 (5 bases each). V was pared by 5 bases and J by 1 base, with 17 bases between. In germline, CDR1 is MDHEN, CDR2 SYDVKM. The CDR3 length is 17 residues. Written as DNA, the CDR3 is TGTGCCAGCAGTGTCTTCCCGGGACGGTTGAACACCGGGGAGCTGTTTTTT. It is translated as CASSVFPGRLNTGELFF. Drawing the rest from reference TRBV28 and TRBJ2-2, the complete variable domain is DVKVTQSSRYLVKRTGEKVFLECVQDMDHENMFWYRQDPGLGLRLIYFSYDVKMKEKGDIPEGYSVSREKKERFSLILESASTNQTSMYLCASSVFPGRLNTGELFFGEGSRLTVL.

The DNA for the CDR3 is TGCAGTGCTAGAGATAGCCGGGACCAAGAGACCCAGTACTTC. This gives the protein CSARDSRDQETQYF. The V call is TRBV20-1, the J call TRBJ2-5; D ambiguous. The CDR3 sequence is 14 residues long. CDR1 DFQATT and CDR2 SNEGSKA come from the germline V gene (reference sequence). The germline V and J ends were trimmed by 0 bases and 0 bases, with 8 bases remaining between them.

This chain connects TRBV4-1 to TRBJ2-3, with 8 positions matching TRBD1. Germline values: CDR1 MGHRA, CDR2 YSYEKL. The CDR3 has 15 residues. V was clipped by 0 bases and J by 2 bases; unmatched bases: 1. As DNA, the CDR3 is TGCGCCAGCAGCCAAGAGGACAGGGTCACAGATACGCAGTATTTT. Encoded protein: CASSQEDRVTDTQYF.

This clonotype was seen once. The chain couples TRBV3-1 to TRBJ2-2; TRBD1 might be the D (5 bases). Germline V gene lookup returns CDR1 LGHDT and CDR2 YNNKEL (reference sequence). V shed 5 bases and J shed 4 bases, with 8 bases lying between them. CDR3 length: 13 residues. The CDR3 loop is CASSVGATGELFF. CDR3 nucleotides: TGTGCCAGCAGCGTAGGGGCCACCGGGGAGCTGTTTTTT.

The V and J genes are TRBV6-1 and TRBJ2-2; D unclear. Trimming removed 2 bases from V and 3 bases from J, with 10 bases in between. This CDR3 is built from 15 residues. From germline, CDR1 is MNHNS and CDR2 SASEGT. CDR3 nucleotides: TGTGCCAGCAGTGAACAGAGGTTGTACACCGGGGAGCTGTTTTTT. Residues: CASSEQRLYTGELFF.

Details on this clonotype: Compared with germline, one end of the junction differs, possibly owing to a read error. The rearrangement uses TRBV2 and TRBJ2-7; D perhaps matches TRBD1 (6 bases). Germline CDR1 reads SNHLY; CDR2 reads FYNNEI. The CDR3 runs 15 residues. The DNA for the CDR3 is TGTGCCAGCAGTGCCTCTGGGGGCAGATCCTGCGAGCAGTACTTC. Amino acids: CASSASGGRSCEQYF. The entire variable domain, with the rest obtained from reference TRBV2 and TRBJ2-7, is as follows: EPEVTQTPSHQVTQMGQEVILRCVPISNHLYFYWYRQILGQKVEFLVSFYNNEISEKSEIFDDQFSVERPDGSNFTLKIRSTKLEDSAMYFCASSASGGRSCEQYFGPGTRLTVT.

This clonotype was observed a handful of times. The chain carries TRBV10-1 and TRBJ2-1; 9 nucleotides line up with TRBD1. The CDR3 contains 14 residues. The trim removed 2 bases at V and 10 bases at J, leaving 6 bases unmatched. Germline V CDR1 and CDR2: WNHNN, SYGVQD (reference sequence). The CDR3 here is CASSERTGEGEQFF. The CDR3 nucleotides read TGCGCCAGCAGTGAGCGGACAGGGGAAGGGGAGCAGTTCTTC.

This clonotype has only a few counts. The gene calls are TRBV4-2 and TRBJ2-1; weak D call: TRBD2 (7 bases). The CDR3 consists of 15 residues. Between the trimmed V and J ends, which lost 0 bases and 9 bases, there was a span of 15 bases. CDR1 LGHNA and CDR2 YNFKEQ come from the germline V gene. CDR3 DNA sequence: TGTGCCAGCAGCCAAGATCTGGGAGGGGGGAGTGAGCAGTTCTTC. Encoded protein: CASSQDLGGGSEQFF.

This rearrangement joins TRBV28 to TRBJ1-2; D remains unclear. V dropped 5 bases and J dropped 7 bases, with 11 bases sitting between them. Per the germline V gene, CDR1 is MDHEN and CDR2 is SYDVKM. The CDR3 contains 12 residues. Here the CDR3 reads CASSTGNGGYTF. The CDR3 region has the DNA TGTGCCAGCAGTACCGGGAACGGTGGCTACACCTTC.

This clonotype was observed a few times. The chain is built from TRBV11-3 and TRBJ1-2; D gene uncertain. The CDR3 consists of 13 residues. Between the trimmed V and J ends, which lost 5 bases and 3 bases, there was a span of 10 bases. Germline lookup yields CDR1 SGHNT and CDR2 YENEEA. As DNA, the CDR3 is TGTGCCAGCAGCCACCCGACGGACTATGGCTACACCTTC. The encoded protein is CASSHPTDYGYTF.

This clonotype was recorded many times. The J gene is TRBJ2-7, the V gene TRBV24-1; 11 bases are shared with TRBD1. Germline V gene data show CDR1 as KGHDR and CDR2 as SFDVKD. V gave up 3 bases and J gave up 0 bases; unmatched junction bases: 0. The CDR3 spans 15 residues. The CDR3 loop reads CATSDGTGGSYEQYF. The CDR3, as DNA: TGTGCCACCAGTGATGGGACAGGGGGCTCCTACGAGCAGTACTTC.

The chain is built from TRBV18 and TRBJ2-7; D is perhaps TRBD1 or TRBD2 (6 bases each). V was cut by 1 base and J by 4 bases, with 14 bases left in between. The CDR3 totals 15 residues. Germline loops: CDR1 KGHSH, CDR2 LQKENI. The CDR3, as DNA: TGTGCCAGCTCACCACTCGGGGGCGGTGAGTACGAGCAGTACTTC. Residues: CASSPLGGGEYEQYF.

This clonotype has a count of ten or more. The chain carries TRBV5-1 and TRBJ2-1; D gene ambiguous. This CDR3 has 16 amino acids. Deletions cut 0 bases from V and 0 bases from J, with 10 bases between. The germline V gene encodes CDR1 SGHRS and CDR2 YFSETQ. The CDR3 nucleotides are TGCGCCAGCAGCTTGGTGTCCGCGAACTCCTACAATGAGCAGTTCTTC. As protein: CASSLVSANSYNEQFF. Full variable domain (remainder filled in from reference TRBV5-1 and TRBJ2-1): KAGVTQTPRYLIKTRGQQVTLSCSPISGHRSVSWYQQTPGQGLQFLFEYFSETQRNKGNFPGRFSGRQFSNSRSEMNVSTLELGDSALYLCASSLVSANSYNEQFFGPGTRLTVL.

The gene calls are TRBV2 and TRBJ2-2; 9 nucleotides align to TRBD2. This CDR3 has 15 amino acids. The germline gives CDR1 SNHLY, CDR2 FYNNEI. V lost 8 bases, J lost 1 base, and 5 bases stayed unmatched. The CDR3 DNA follows: TGTGCCAGCCGCTTTAGCGGGGGGAACACCGGGGAGCTGTTTTTT. As protein: CASRFSGGNTGELFF.

The genes are TRBV3-1 and TRBJ2-7; D may be TRBD1 (5 bases). Germline CDR1 and CDR2: LGHDT and YNNKEL (reference sequence). Trimming took off 0 bases at V and 9 bases at J, with 12 bases between the two ends. The CDR3 extends over 13 amino acids. Here the CDR3 reads CASSQEGVLGQYF. CDR3 bases: TGTGCCAGCAGCCAAGAAGGGGTACTGGGGCAGTACTTC.

CDR3 in amino acids: CASSYNPGLEEQYF. The CDR3 DNA reads as TGCGCCAGCAGCTACAACCCGGGGCTGGAAGAGCAGTACTTC. V usage is TRBV5-1 and J usage is TRBJ2-7; D is possibly TRBD1 or TRBD2 (5 bases each). Trimming cost V 3 bases and J 7 bases, with 17 bases left between them. The CDR3 runs 14 residues. Germline CDR1 reads SGHRS; CDR2 reads YFSETQ. Based on the CDR3 plus reference TRBV5-1 and TRBJ2-7, the full variable domain is KAGVTQTPRYLIKTRGQQVTLSCSPISGHRSVSWYQQTPGQGLQFLFEYFSETQRNKGNFPGRFSGRQFSNSRSEMNVSTLELGDSALYLCASSYNPGLEEQYFGPGTRLTVT.

The CDR3 sequence is CSARNPVSYEQYF. The CDR3 nucleotides read TGCAGTGCTAGAAATCCAGTATCCTACGAGCAGTACTTC. This sequence joins TRBV20-1 and TRBJ2-7; D remains ambiguous. The CDR3 is 13 residues long. Germline values: CDR1 DFQATT, CDR2 SNEGSKA (reference sequence). The V end was cut by 2 bases, the J end by 1 base, with 9 bases between.

This clonotype was observed many times. The chain combines TRBV3-1 with TRBJ1-1, with D unresolved. The V and J ends lost 2 bases and 5 bases respectively, with 15 bases between them. CDR3 length: 15 amino acids. The germline CDR1 and CDR2 sequences are LGHDT and YNNKEL (reference sequence). The CDR3 is CASSQRVGLRTEAFF. CDR3 DNA sequence: TGTGCCAGCAGCCAAAGGGTAGGGCTTAGAACTGAAGCTTTCTTT.

This clonotype was found many times. The rearrangement links TRBV6-1 to TRBJ2-7; perhaps TRBD1 as D (6 bases). Germline V gives CDR1 MNHNS, CDR2 SASEGT. The ends were cut back, 4 bases at V and 6 bases at J, with 13 bases in the middle. CDR3 size: 13 residues. The CDR3 bases are TGTGCCAGCAGTGTTTCGGGGACAACCGAGCAGTACTTC. Translation: CASSVSGTTEQYF.

This clonotype appeared many times. This chain links TRBV11-2 with TRBJ1-5; D unresolved. The germline gives CDR1 SGHAT, CDR2 FQNNGV. V was cut by 5 bases and J by 11 bases, with 19 bases left in between. CDR3 length equals 14 residues. The CDR3 sequence is CASSPSSGDGSQHF. The CDR3 coding sequence is TGTGCCAGCAGCCCCAGTTCGGGAGATGGTTCCCAGCATTTT.

The V and J genes are TRBV6-1 and TRBJ1-2; TRBD1 might be the D (6 bases). Trimming pared 11 bases from V and 6 bases from J, leaving 25 bases between. This CDR3 contains 15 residues. Looked up from germline, CDR1 is MNHNS and CDR2 is SASEGT. The DNA of the CDR3 is TGTGCCTCCAGACGGAGGGGGAGCTTGAAGGATGGCTACACCTTC. This gives the protein CASRRRGSLKDGYTF.